A single sample gave rise to the 28 T cell receptor beta chains below, sequenced in a study of technical replicates of blood from a few donors (dated by TCRdb to between 2016 and 2019). Libraries were prepared through the immunoSEQ multiplex PCR assay. TCRdb's version of the immuneACCESS table is confined to in-frame rearrangements and falls short of the full clone set. An unresolved V gene accounts for under half of the shortfall where checked; the remainder is of unknown origin. In this sample the table shows about 57,000 clones, more than 85% of which occur a single time. The ten largest clones capture around 5% of the sample. The sample comprised PBMCs. Receptor source: a human donor in good health. Some clones in this sample may be carry-over from other donors' samples.

This sequence joins TRBV6-5 and TRBJ1-2; TRBD1 is a possible D gene (5 bases). The CDR3 is made up of 15 amino acids. Germline V gene lookup returns CDR1 MNHEY and CDR2 SVGAGI. The V end lost 0 bases, the J end lost 4 bases, and 12 bases lay between the germline ends. The CDR3 here is CASSYSTGGGYGYTF. CDR3 nucleotides: TGTGCCAGCAGTTACTCGACGGGCGGGGGCTATGGCTACACCTTC.

The rearrangement joins TRBV6-6 to TRBJ2-3; D is ambiguous. Germline assignment: CDR1 MNHNY and CDR2 SVGAGI (reference sequence). The CDR3 is 12 amino acids. Trimming stripped 2 bases from V and 8 bases from J, with 8 bases between. The DNA for the CDR3 is TGTGCCAGCAGTTACCAACGCGGTACGCAGTATTTT. It translates to CASSYQRGTQYF.

The chain couples TRBV5-4 to TRBJ1-2, with 10 bases that match TRBD1. The CDR3 contains 16 residues. Per germline, CDR1 SGHNT and CDR2 YYREEE (reference sequence). V lost 2 bases to trimming and J lost 6 bases; unmatched junction nucleotides: 10. CDR3 loop: CASSFGTGDEGNGYTF. The CDR3 DNA reads TGTGCCAGCAGCTTCGGGACAGGGGATGAGGGGAATGGCTACACCTTC.

This clone has only one observation. V and J are TRBV5-1 and TRBJ2-1; 13 nucleotides align to TRBD2. V gave up 4 bases and J gave up 7 bases; unmatched junction bases: 8. Germline-derived CDR1 and CDR2 are SGHRS and YFSETQ. The CDR3 covers 16 residues. The DNA of the CDR3 is TGCGCCAGCAGCATCGAACTAGCGGGAGGGGGAAATGAGCAGTTCTTC. Encoded protein: CASSIELAGGGNEQFF. The full variable domain, with the rest looked up from reference TRBV5-1 and TRBJ2-1, is KAGVTQTPRYLIKTRGQQVTLSCSPISGHRSVSWYQQTPGQGLQFLFEYFSETQRNKGNFPGRFSGRQFSNSRSEMNVSTLELGDSALYLCASSIELAGGGNEQFFGPGTRLTVL.

The chain links TRBV15 to TRBJ1-1; no firm D call. The V gene's germline CDR1 is LNHNV and CDR2 YYDKDF (reference sequence). Trimming shortened V by 0 bases and J by 6 bases, and 14 bases separated the two germline ends. CDR3 length: 15 amino acids. The CDR3 reads CATSRDRSRIAEAFF. CDR3 nucleotide sequence: TGTGCCACCAGCAGAGACCGATCGAGGATAGCTGAAGCTTTCTTT. Combining the CDR3 with reference TRBV15 and TRBJ1-1 gives the whole variable domain DAMVIQNPRYQVTQFGKPVTLSCSQTLNHNVMYWYQQKSSQAPKLLFHYYDKDFNNEADTPDNFQSRRPNTSFCFLDIRSPGLGDTAMYLCATSRDRSRIAEAFFGQGTRLTVV.

The V and J genes are TRBV25-1 and TRBJ1-5; D not certain. CDR1 is MGHDK, CDR2 SYGVNS, per germline. V lost 2 bases and J 6 bases, leaving 11 bases between the germline ends. The length of the CDR3 is 14 residues. In DNA, the CDR3 is TGTGCCAGCAGTGAAGTACAGTCTTTTCAGCCCCAGCATTTT. Its protein product is CASSEVQSFQPQHF.

The rearrangement joins TRBV19 to TRBJ2-5; 11 bases map to TRBD2. Germline V gives CDR1 LNHDA, CDR2 SQIVND (reference sequence). This CDR3 is built from 17 residues. V trimming: 5 bases; J trimming: 4 bases; junction bases outside the gene matches: 12. The CDR3 nucleotides read TGTGCCAGTAGTGACCCCTCGGGGACTAGCGGCAGAGAGACCCAGTACTTC. It codes for CASSDPSGTSGRETQYF.

The genes are TRBV4-3 and TRBJ2-7, with a weak D call TRBD2 (6 bases). This CDR3 contains 14 residues. V was shortened by 0 bases and J by 3 bases, with 9 bases between the two germline ends. Germline lookup yields CDR1 LGHNA and CDR2 YSLEER. CDR3 in DNA: TGCGCCAGCAGCCAAGAGGAGGGTAACTACGAGCAGTACTTC. Translating it yields CASSQEEGNYEQYF.

This chain joins TRBV6-6 and TRBJ2-1; 8 nucleotides match TRBD1. CDR1 and CDR2 from the germline V gene are MNHNY and SVGAGI (reference sequence). Germline trimming cut 0 bases from V and 4 bases from J; bases unmatched to any gene: 2. The CDR3 is 15 residues long. The CDR3 reads CASSYSRTGYNEQFF. In DNA, the CDR3 is TGTGCCAGCAGTTACTCGAGGACAGGGTACAATGAGCAGTTCTTC.

The table lists this clone with a few counts. The chain is built from TRBV7-2 and TRBJ1-2, with 9 bases lining up with TRBD1. J was trimmed by 8 bases and V by 1 base; bases with no gene match: 5. CDR3 length: 14 amino acids. Germline CDR1 is SGHTA and CDR2 is FQGNSA. The CDR3 sequence is CASSLGDRVGGYTF. The CDR3 DNA sequence: TGTGCCAGCAGCTTAGGGGACAGGGTAGGAGGCTACACCTTC.

The chain uses TRBV5-6 and TRBJ1-2; the D is unclear. V lost 1 base, J lost 8 bases, and 15 bases lay in between. This CDR3 is built from 14 residues. The germline V gene has CDR1 SGHDT and CDR2 YYEEEE. CDR3 in DNA: TGTGCCAGCAGCTTGTACGACTCCACGGGGGGCTACACCTTC. Protein product: CASSLYDSTGGYTF.

The chain links TRBV7-3 to TRBJ2-5; D is possibly TRBD2 (6 bases). CDR1 is SGHTA, CDR2 FQGTGA, per germline. Between the trimmed V and J ends, which lost 3 bases and 2 bases, there was a span of 13 bases. The CDR3 runs 15 residues. The CDR3 DNA sequence: TGTGCCAGCAGCTTGGTGGCGGGACCGCAAGAGACCCAGTACTTC. Translated, it gives CASSLVAGPQETQYF.

This chain connects TRBV19 to TRBJ2-1; D perhaps matches TRBD1 (6 bases). Germline loops: CDR1 LNHDA, CDR2 SQIVND (reference sequence). V gave up 5 bases and J gave up 4 bases, with 15 bases separating them. The CDR3 consists of 15 residues. The DNA of the CDR3 is TGTGCCAGTAGTCCCACAGGGATCGAATACAATGAGCAGTTCTTC. Translating it yields CASSPTGIEYNEQFF.

The genes are TRBV6-6 and TRBJ2-1; D uncertain. This CDR3 region has 12 residues. Trimming stripped 0 bases from V and 8 bases from J, with 5 bases between. Germline lookup yields CDR1 MNHNY and CDR2 SVGAGI (reference sequence). CDR3 loop: CASSYSPDEQFF. CDR3 DNA sequence: TGTGCCAGCAGTTACTCTCCCGATGAGCAGTTCTTC.

CDR3 DNA sequence: TGTGCCAGCAGCCAAGAGAGCGGGAGAGGCTACGAGCAGTACTTC. Translating it yields CASSQESGRGYEQYF. The J gene is TRBJ2-7, the V gene TRBV4-2, with 8 bases identical to TRBD2. The J segment lost 3 bases and the V segment lost 0 bases, leaving 4 bases of the junction unmatched. Germline V gene sequence: CDR1 LGHNA, CDR2 YNFKEQ. The CDR3 extends over 15 amino acids.

The chain links TRBV11-1 to TRBJ2-7, with TRBD2 as a possible D gene (6 bases). With 8 bases removed from V and 9 bases from J, the gap between germline ends came to 23 bases. Germline V CDR1 and CDR2: SGHAT, FQDESV (reference sequence). The CDR3 totals 14 residues. The CDR3 nucleotides read TGTGCCAGCGGATCCGGAGGGGTTTGGGGTGTGCAGTACTTC. Protein sequence: CASGSGGVWGVQYF.

V usage is TRBV30 and J usage is TRBJ2-7, with 12 bases matching TRBD1. The CDR3 is 19 residues long. J lost 6 bases, V lost 4 bases, and 22 bases had no gene match. Germline V gives CDR1 GTSNPN, CDR2 SVGIG (reference sequence). CDR3 in amino acids: CAWNDPGQGALLESLEQYF. DNA of the CDR3: TGTGCCTGGAACGATCCGGGACAGGGGGCACTTCTGGAATCCCTCGAGCAGTACTTC. The variable domain in full, with the rest retrieved from reference TRBV30 and TRBJ2-7, is SQTIHQWPATLVQPVGSPLSLECTVEGTSNPNLYWYRQAAGRGLQLLFYSVGIGQISSEVPQNLSASRPQDRQFILSSKKLLLSDSGFYLCAWNDPGQGALLESLEQYFGPGTRLTVT.

V gene TRBV6-6 combines with J gene TRBJ2-7, with 11 nucleotides matching TRBD2. Losses at the gene ends were 7 bases for V and 0 bases for J; bases not matched to a gene: 5. Germline lookup yields CDR1 MNHNY and CDR2 SVGAGI (reference sequence). This CDR3 comprises 15 residues. CDR3 protein: CASTNLAGGSYEQYF. The CDR3 nucleotides read TGTGCCAGCACCAACCTAGCGGGGGGCTCCTACGAGCAGTACTTC.

The gene calls are TRBV6-5 and TRBJ1-1; D remains ambiguous. In germline, CDR1 is MNHEY, CDR2 SVGAGI. This CDR3 has 15 amino acids. V dropped 5 bases and J dropped 5 bases, with 18 bases sitting between them. CDR3 DNA sequence: TGTGCCAGCAGTCGGTCGTGGGCCCGCAGTACTGAAGCTTTCTTT. Its protein product is CASSRSWARSTEAFF.

The chain recombines TRBV4-1 with TRBJ1-2, with 10 bases lining up with TRBD1. This CDR3 contains 15 residues. In germline, CDR1 is MGHRA, CDR2 YSYEKL. Trimming cost V 0 bases and J 5 bases; bases outside gene matches: 3. CDR3 DNA sequence: TGCGCCAGCAGCCAAGAAGGGACAGGGGCTTATGGCTACACCTTC. It translates to CASSQEGTGAYGYTF.

This chain links TRBV4-1 with TRBJ2-1; TRBD2 matches at 7 bases. V dropped 4 bases and J dropped 5; count of bases not matched to a gene: 5. Germline V CDR1 and CDR2: MGHRA, YSYEKL. The CDR3 totals 14 residues. In nucleotides, the CDR3 is TGCGCCAGCAGCCCGTGGGCGGGGGACAATGAGCAGTTCTTC. Its translation: CASSPWAGDNEQFF.

This chain joins TRBV2 and TRBJ2-7, with 9 nucleotides matching TRBD1. Germline V gene lookup returns CDR1 SNHLY and CDR2 FYNNEI. Trimming cost V 1 base and J 7 bases; bases outside gene matches: 8. The CDR3 runs 15 residues. The CDR3 spells CASSEVDRGGDEQYF. DNA of the CDR3: TGTGCCAGCAGTGAAGTAGACAGGGGGGGAGATGAGCAGTACTTC.

The V and J genes are TRBV5-1 and TRBJ1-1; 7 bases are a match to TRBD1. The CDR3 sequence is 16 residues long. Germline CDR1 reads SGHRS; CDR2 reads YFSETQ. The ends lost 0 bases at V and 4 bases at J; junction bases unmatched: 9. The CDR3 bases are TGCGCCAGCAGCTTGGACAGGGGAAGGTTGAGCACTGAAGCTTTCTTT. Encoded protein: CASSLDRGRLSTEAFF.

This chain connects TRBV7-6 to TRBJ2-5; 12 bases line up with TRBD2. The CDR3 has 16 amino acids. Germline V gene lookup returns CDR1 SGHVS and CDR2 FNYEAQ. The junction had 17 bases not matched to a gene; V was cut back by 6 bases and J by 12 bases. The CDR3 reads CASSQTTSGGPGGEYF. The CDR3 DNA sequence: TGTGCCAGCAGTCAAACCACTAGCGGGGGGCCTGGGGGTGAGTACTTC.

J is TRBJ2-1 and V is TRBV4-2, with 8 bases fitting TRBD2. CDR3 size: 16 residues. Trimming at V came to 3 bases and at J to 1 base, leaving 5 bases not matched to a gene. CDR1 is LGHNA and CDR2 is YNFKEQ in the germline V gene. Here the CDR3 reads CASSHQAGASYNEQFF. CDR3 nucleotides: TGTGCCAGCAGCCACCAAGCGGGAGCGTCCTACAATGAGCAGTTCTTC.

The chain combines TRBV4-1 with TRBJ2-7; D possibly corresponds to TRBD1 (6 bases). V was pared by 0 bases and J by 3 bases, with 12 bases between. The length of the CDR3 is 15 residues. Per germline, CDR1 MGHRA and CDR2 YSYEKL. The CDR3, as DNA: TGCGCCAGCAGCCAAGAACAGGGTATGAACTACGAGCAGTACTTC. Translated: CASSQEQGMNYEQYF.

This chain connects TRBV7-2 to TRBJ1-4; tentative D call: TRBD1 (5 bases). Looked up from germline, CDR1 is SGHTA and CDR2 is FQGNSA. This CDR3 region has 16 residues. V was pared by 1 base and J by 1 base, with 10 bases between. The CDR3 DNA follows: TGTGCCAGCAGCTTAGTTGGGGCAAGAACTAATGAAAAACTGTTTTTT. Protein sequence: CASSLVGARTNEKLFF.

The chain is built from TRBV30 and TRBJ1-6; no definite D call. CDR3 length: 12 residues. Trimming removed 1 base at V and 7 bases at J, with 5 bases between. CDR1 GTSNPN and CDR2 SVGIG come from the germline V gene (reference sequence). The CDR3 nucleotides are TGTGCCTGGAGTGAAACAAATTCACCCCTCCACTTT. Protein sequence: CAWSETNSPLHF.